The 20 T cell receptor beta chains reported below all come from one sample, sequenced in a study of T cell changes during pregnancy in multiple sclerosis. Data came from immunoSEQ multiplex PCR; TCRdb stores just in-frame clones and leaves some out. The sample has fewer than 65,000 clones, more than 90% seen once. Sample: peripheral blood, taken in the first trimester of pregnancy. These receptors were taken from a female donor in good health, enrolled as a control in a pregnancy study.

In nucleotides, the CDR3 is TGTGCCAGCAGTTACTCCTTATCGACAGGGAACTATGGCTACACCTTC. Its translation is CASSYSLSTGNYGYTF. The chain joins TRBV27 to TRBJ1-2, with 7 bases identical to TRBD1. Germline V gene lookup returns CDR1 MNHEY and CDR2 SMNVEV (reference sequence). The trim removed 4 bases at V and 2 bases at J, leaving 10 bases unmatched. CDR3 length equals 16 residues.

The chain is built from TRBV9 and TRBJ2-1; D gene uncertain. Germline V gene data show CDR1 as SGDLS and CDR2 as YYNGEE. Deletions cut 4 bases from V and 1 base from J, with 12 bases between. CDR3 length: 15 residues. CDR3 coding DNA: TGTGCCAGCAGCCCTAGTATTGGGTCCTACAATGAGCAGTTCTTC. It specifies CASSPSIGSYNEQFF.

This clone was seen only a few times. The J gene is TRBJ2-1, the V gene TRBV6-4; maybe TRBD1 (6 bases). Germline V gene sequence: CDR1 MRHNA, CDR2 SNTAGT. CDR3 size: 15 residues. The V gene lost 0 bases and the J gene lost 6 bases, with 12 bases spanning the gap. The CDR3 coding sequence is TGTGCCAGCAGTGACTCAGCGTACAGGGCCAATGAGCAGTTCTTC. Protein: CASSDSAYRANEQFF.

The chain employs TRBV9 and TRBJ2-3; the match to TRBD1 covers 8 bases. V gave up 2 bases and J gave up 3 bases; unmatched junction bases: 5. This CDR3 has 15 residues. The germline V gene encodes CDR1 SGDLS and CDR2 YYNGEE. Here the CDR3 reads CASSVQGAATDTQYF. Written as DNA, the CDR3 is TGTGCCAGCAGCGTTCAGGGGGCAGCGACAGATACGCAGTATTTT.

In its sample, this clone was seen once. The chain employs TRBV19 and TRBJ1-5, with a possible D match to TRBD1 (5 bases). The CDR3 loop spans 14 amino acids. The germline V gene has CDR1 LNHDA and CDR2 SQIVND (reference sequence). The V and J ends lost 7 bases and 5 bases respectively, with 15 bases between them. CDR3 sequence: CASMRREGHQPQHF. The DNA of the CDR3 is TGTGCCAGTATGCGCAGGGAAGGTCATCAGCCCCAGCATTTT.

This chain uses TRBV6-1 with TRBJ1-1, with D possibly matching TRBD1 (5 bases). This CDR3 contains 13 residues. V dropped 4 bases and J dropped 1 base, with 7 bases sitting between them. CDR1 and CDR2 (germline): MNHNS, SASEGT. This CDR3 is CASSVDRNTEAFF. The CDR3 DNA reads TGTGCCAGCAGTGTCGACAGGAACACTGAAGCTTTCTTT.

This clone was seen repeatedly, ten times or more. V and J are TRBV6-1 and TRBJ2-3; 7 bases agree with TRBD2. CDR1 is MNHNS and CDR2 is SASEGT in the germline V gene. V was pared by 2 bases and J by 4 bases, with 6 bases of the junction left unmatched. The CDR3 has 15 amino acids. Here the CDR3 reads CASSEKWGGADTQYF. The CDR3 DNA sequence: TGTGCCAGCAGTGAAAAGTGGGGGGGGGCAGATACGCAGTATTTT.

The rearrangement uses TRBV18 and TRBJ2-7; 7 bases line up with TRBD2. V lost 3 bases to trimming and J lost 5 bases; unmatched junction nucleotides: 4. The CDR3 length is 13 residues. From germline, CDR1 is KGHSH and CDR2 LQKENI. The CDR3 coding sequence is TGTGCCAGCTCACCGGGGGGGATCGACGAGCAGTACTTC. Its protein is CASSPGGIDEQYF.

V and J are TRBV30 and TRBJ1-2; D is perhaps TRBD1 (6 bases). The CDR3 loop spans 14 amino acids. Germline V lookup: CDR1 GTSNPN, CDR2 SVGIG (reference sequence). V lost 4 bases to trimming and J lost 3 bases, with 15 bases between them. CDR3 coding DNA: TGTGCCTGGAACAGGGATCGGGGACACTATGGCTACACCTTC. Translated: CAWNRDRGHYGYTF.

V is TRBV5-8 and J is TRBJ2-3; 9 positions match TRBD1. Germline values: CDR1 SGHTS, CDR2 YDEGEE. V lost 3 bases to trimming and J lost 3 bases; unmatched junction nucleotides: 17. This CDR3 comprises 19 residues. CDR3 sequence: CASSWGPGTGKEGTDTQYF. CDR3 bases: TGTGCCAGCAGCTGGGGGCCGGGGACAGGGAAGGAGGGAACAGATACGCAGTATTTT.

CDR3 sequence (DNA): TGCGCCAGCAGCTTTTCCGGGACAGGGGAGTATGGCTACACCTTC. Its translation: CASSFSGTGEYGYTF. The J gene is TRBJ1-2, the V gene TRBV4-3; 10 bases align to TRBD1. Germline trimming cut 5 bases from V and 5 bases from J; bases unmatched to any gene: 8. CDR1 is LGHNA, CDR2 YSLEER, per germline. The CDR3 is 15 amino acids.

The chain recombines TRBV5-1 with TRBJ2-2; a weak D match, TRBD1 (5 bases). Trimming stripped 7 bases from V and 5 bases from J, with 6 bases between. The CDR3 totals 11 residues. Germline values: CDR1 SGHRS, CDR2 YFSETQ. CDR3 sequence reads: CASRQTGELFF. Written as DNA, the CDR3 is TGCGCCAGCCGACAGACCGGGGAGCTGTTTTTT. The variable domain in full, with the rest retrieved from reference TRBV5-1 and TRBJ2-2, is KAGVTQTPRYLIKTRGQQVTLSCSPISGHRSVSWYQQTPGQGLQFLFEYFSETQRNKGNFPGRFSGRQFSNSRSEMNVSTLELGDSALYLCASRQTGELFFGEGSRLTVL.

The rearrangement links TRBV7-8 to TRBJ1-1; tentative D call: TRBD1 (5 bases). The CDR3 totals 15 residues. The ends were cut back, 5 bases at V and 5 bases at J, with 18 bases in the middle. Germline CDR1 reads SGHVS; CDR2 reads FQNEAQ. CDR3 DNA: TGTGCCAGCAGCCCCGATTGGGGCGGGAGGACTGAAGCTTTCTTT. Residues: CASSPDWGGRTEAFF.

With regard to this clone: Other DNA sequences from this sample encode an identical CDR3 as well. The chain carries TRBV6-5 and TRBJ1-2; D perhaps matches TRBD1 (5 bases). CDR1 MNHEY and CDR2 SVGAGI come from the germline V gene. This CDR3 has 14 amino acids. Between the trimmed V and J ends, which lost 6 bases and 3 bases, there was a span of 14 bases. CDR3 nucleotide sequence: TGTGCCAGCAGCCCTGTCAGGGTTGACTATGGCTACACCTTC. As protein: CASSPVRVDYGYTF.

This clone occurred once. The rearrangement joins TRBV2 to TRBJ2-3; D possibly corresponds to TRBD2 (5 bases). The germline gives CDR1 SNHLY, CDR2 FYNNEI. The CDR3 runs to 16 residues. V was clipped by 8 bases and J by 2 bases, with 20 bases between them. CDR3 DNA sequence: TGTGCCAGCCAACTGACGAGGGAGTTTAACACAGATACGCAGTATTTT. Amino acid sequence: CASQLTREFNTDTQYF.

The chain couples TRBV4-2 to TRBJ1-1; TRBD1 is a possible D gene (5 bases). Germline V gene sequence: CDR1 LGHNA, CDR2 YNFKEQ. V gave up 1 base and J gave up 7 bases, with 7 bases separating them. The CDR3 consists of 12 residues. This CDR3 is CASSQGGLEAFF. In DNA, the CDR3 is TGTGCCAGCAGCCAAGGGGGACTTGAAGCTTTCTTT.

CDR3 DNA: TGTGCCAGTAGAACAATCAATCAGCCCCAGCATTTT. This gives the protein CASRTINQPQHF. The gene calls are TRBV19 and TRBJ1-5; no reliable D call. Germline CDR1 and CDR2: LNHDA and SQIVND (reference sequence). The V end lost 6 bases, the J end lost 3 bases, and 6 bases lay between the germline ends. The CDR3 length is 12 residues.

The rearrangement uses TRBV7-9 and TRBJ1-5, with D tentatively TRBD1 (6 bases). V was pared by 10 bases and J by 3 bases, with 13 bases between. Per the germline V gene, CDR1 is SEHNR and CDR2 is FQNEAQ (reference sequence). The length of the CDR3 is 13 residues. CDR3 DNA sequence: TGTGCCACCTCAACAGGGACCAATCAGCCCCAGCATTTT. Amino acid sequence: CATSTGTNQPQHF. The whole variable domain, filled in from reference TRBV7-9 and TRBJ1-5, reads DTGVSQNPRHKITKRGQNVTFRCDPISEHNRLYWYRQTLGQGPEFLTYFQNEAQLEKSRLLSDRFSAERPKGSFSTLEIQRTEQGDSAMYLCATSTGTNQPQHFGDGTRLSIL.

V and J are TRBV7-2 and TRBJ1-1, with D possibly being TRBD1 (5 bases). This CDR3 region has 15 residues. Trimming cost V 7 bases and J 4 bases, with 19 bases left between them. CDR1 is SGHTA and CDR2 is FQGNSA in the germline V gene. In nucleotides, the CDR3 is TGTGCCAGCAAATGGGGAGGGGCTTGGGGCACTGAAGCTTTCTTT. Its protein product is CASKWGGAWGTEAFF.

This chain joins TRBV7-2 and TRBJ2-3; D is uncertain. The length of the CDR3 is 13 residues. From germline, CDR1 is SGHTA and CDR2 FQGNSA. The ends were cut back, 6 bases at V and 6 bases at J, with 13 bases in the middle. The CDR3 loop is CASSLNSGDTQYF. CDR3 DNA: TGTGCCAGCAGTTTAAATAGTGGTGATACGCAGTATTTT.